Listed below are T cell receptor beta chains from one sample, sequenced in a study of blood T cell repertoires in COVID-19. Libraries were prepared by immunoSEQ multiplex PCR; TCRdb keeps only in-frame clonotypes and omits some of them. The sample yields about 170,000 clones, 84% seen once. Sequenced sample: peripheral blood. The source is a woman older than 75 with COVID-19, enrolled during active disease. CDR3s include the opening cysteine and the closing phenylalanine or tryptophan. A D gene is named only where the DNA matches it firmly. Rows may omit the clone size; those that give it use once, few, many or a size class.

d_call: .; v_call: TRBV27; clone_size: once; j_call: TRBJ1-2; cdr3_aa: CASRPQATQNYGYTF; cdr3_nt: TGTGCCAGCAGACCCCAGGCAACCCAAAACTATGGCTACACCTTC
d_call: .; v_call: TRBV9; clone_size: .; j_call: TRBJ2-1; cdr3_aa: CASSVVDWDEQFF; cdr3_nt: TGTGCCAGCAGCGTAGTTGACTGGGATGAGCAGTTCTTC
d_call: .; v_call: TRBV9; clone_size: .; j_call: TRBJ1-2; cdr3_aa: CASSEQGGVGYTF; cdr3_nt: TGTGCCAGCAGCGAGCAGGGTGGGGTTGGCTACACCTTC
d_call: .; v_call: TRBV7-7; clone_size: .; j_call: TRBJ2-7; cdr3_aa: CASSPGTQGRASSYEQYF; cdr3_nt: TGTGCTAGCAGCCCCGGGACCCAGGGGCGGGCGTCCTCCTACGAGCAGTACTTC
d_call: TRBD1; v_call: TRBV10-3; clone_size: .; j_call: TRBJ1-4; cdr3_aa: CAISGLQGAGEKLFF; cdr3_nt: TGTGCCATCAGTGGTCTTCAGGGGGCAGGAGAAAAACTGTTTTTT
d_call: TRBD2; v_call: TRBV24-1; clone_size: few; j_call: TRBJ2-3; cdr3_aa: CATSVPSGHTDTQYF; cdr3_nt: TGTGCCACCAGTGTTCCTAGCGGACACACAGATACGCAGTATTTT
d_call: TRBD2; v_call: TRBV19; clone_size: .; j_call: TRBJ2-1; cdr3_aa: CASSIELAGGPFVEQFF; cdr3_nt: TGTGCCAGTAGTATAGAGCTAGCGGGAGGGCCTTTTGTTGAGCAGTTCTTC
d_call: .; v_call: TRBV18; clone_size: .; j_call: TRBJ1-1; cdr3_aa: CASSPTQGSEAFF; cdr3_nt: TGTGCCAGCTCACCCACGCAAGGATCGGAGGCTTTCTTT
d_call: .; v_call: TRBV11-3; clone_size: .; j_call: TRBJ2-5; cdr3_aa: CASSLTPGRAETQYF; cdr3_nt: TGTGCCAGCAGCTTAACCCCAGGCAGGGCCGAGACCCAGTACTTC
d_call: .; v_call: TRBV27; clone_size: .; j_call: TRBJ1-1; cdr3_aa: CASSYTRGLGTEAFF; cdr3_nt: TGTGCCAGCAGTTATACTCGGGGGTTAGGCACTGAAGCTTTCTTT
d_call: .; v_call: TRBV5-1; clone_size: .; j_call: TRBJ1-1; cdr3_aa: CASSLGVKNTEAFF; cdr3_nt: TGCGCCAGCAGCTTGGGAGTTAAGAACACTGAAGCTTTCTTT
d_call: .; v_call: TRBV4-3; clone_size: .; j_call: TRBJ2-5; cdr3_aa: CASSQRLEETQYF; cdr3_nt: TGCGCCAGCAGCCAACGACTAGAGGAGACCCAGTACTTC
d_call: .; v_call: TRBV7-2; clone_size: .; j_call: TRBJ1-1; cdr3_aa: CASSPSTGGTEAFF; cdr3_nt: TGTGCCAGCAGCCCTAGTACGGGGGGCACTGAAGCTTTCTTT
d_call: .; v_call: TRBV6-5; clone_size: .; j_call: TRBJ1-2; cdr3_aa: CASSYSMGAILYGYTF; cdr3_nt: TGTGCCAGCAGTTACTCGATGGGGGCCATACTATATGGCTACACCTTC
d_call: TRBD1; v_call: TRBV30; clone_size: .; j_call: TRBJ2-5; cdr3_aa: CAWSTGQGSSETQYF; cdr3_nt: TGTGCCTGGAGCACCGGACAGGGGTCATCAGAGACCCAGTACTTC